The sequence of this TCR beta chain was determined in a study of tumor and adjacent non-tumor tissue in lung cancer (dated by TCRdb to 2016 to 2019). Broadly, across the study: By cancer type, the cohort comprised eleven to twelve adenocarcinoma patients, 2 squamous cell carcinoma patients and 1 small cell lung cancer patient. Among the roughly 15 patients, ages ranged from roughly 30 to 85 years, some ten were men and 5 were women, and disease was TNM stage I to III. Sequencing generated a total of more than 95 million productive TCRbeta reads, averaging roughly 4.4 million reads per sample. The study compared bulk TCRbeta repertoires from lung tumor tissue and matched distant non-tumor lung tissue of about 16 lung cancer patients. For each patient, one tumor sample and one normal lung sample were taken, giving around 31 paired specimens that underwent TCRbeta CDR3 sequencing. Broader findings and caveats from the paper: TCR diversity was significantly higher in younger patients, and higher tumor TCR diversity was associated with shorter overall and disease-free survival. Neither the sequencing platform nor unique molecular identifiers are mentioned in the methods. Only roughly 14 patients were included in the cohort, and the need for larger samples and more detailed clinical data was noted by the authors. TCR diversity (inverse Simpson) was significantly higher in tumor than in normal lung tissue (431.37 vs 166.20, P = 0.0075, Mann-Whitney U test). Peripheral blood was not sequenced, so blood TCRbeta repertoires were not examined in the lung cancer patients of the study. The top 100 clones accounted for a significantly larger cumulative portion of the repertoire in normal lung than in tumor tissue.

This clonotype was observed a single time. Its antigen remains unidentified. Per-base quality was not reported, and no clone a single base away is much larger than it. One read alone is weak evidence. The germline ends are 11 bases apart after V is trimmed by 1 base and J by 7 bases. The germline V gene gives CDR1 as SGHAT and CDR2 as FQNNGV. The CDR3 contains 14 residues, cysteine and phenylalanine counted. Only the CDR3 part of the read is kept: 42 bases, read in frame from the first base. Libraries were built with multiplex PCR. TCRdb lists the instrument as Illumina HiSeq 2500. TCRbeta libraries were constructed through three rounds of nested PCR with primers (Table S4) according to protocols modified from ARM-PCR. Before sequencing, PCR products of 200-500 bp were excised from the gel and purified with the QIAquick gel extraction kit. The source study handled its data this way. Trimmomatic was used to clean the reads, FLASH was used to merge the reads into complete CDR3 sequences, and MiTCR was used to assign the reads to V(D)J germline segments. Clonal diversity was computed as the inverse Simpson's index with VDJtools. In-frame sequences without a premature stop codon were defined as productive reads. TCRdb reanalyzed the raw reads on its own, using fastp at Q25 for trimming and MiXCR for clone calling, and kept in-frame beta chains. Every CDR3 protein is listed once, alongside the most common genes and DNA of its rows. These V and J calls derive from TCRdb rather than the authors' analysis. Across this sample there are about 100,000 distinct CDR3 sequences, with 55% to 65% seen only once. Around a fifth of the sample lies in the top ten.

RNA was extracted from bulk unsorted tissue and checked for quality with a NanoDrop ND-1000 and an Agilent 2100. Distant non-tumor tissue taken more than 3 cm from the tumor edge was used as the normal lung sample. Newly diagnosed lung cancer patients without prior chemotherapy who had been admitted for thoracic surgery in China between August and November 2014 were enrolled as donors. Anyone who had undergone radiotherapy or chemotherapy before, or who had another cancer at the same time, was left out of the study. Surgical tissue pieces of about 1-2.3 cm3 were preserved in RNAlater solution and stored at -80 °C until use.

This chain joins TRBV11-2 to TRBJ2-1, with the identity of the D gene unclear. The source is a man aged 25 to 45 with non-small cell lung cancer. The sequenced material came from distant non-tumor lung tissue. The CDR3 amino acid sequence is: CASSLVSIANEQFF. The bases read TGTGCCAGCAGCTTAGTGAGTATCGCGAATGAGCAGTTCTTC.